This TCR beta chain came from a study of T-cell reconstitution after alpha-beta-depleted transplantation in children. Study conclusions and caveats: About two months after transplant, alpha-beta T cells reportedly came from several hundred expanded graft clones.

It was with unique molecular identifiers that the TCRbeta library was prepared. TCRdb processed the PCR reads anew with MiXCR; each CDR3 protein has one entry. The sample carries fewer than 150,000 distinct CDR3 sequences, about 9.5% recorded once. Between the trimmed V and J ends, which lost 8 bases and 3 bases, there was a span of 6 bases. CDR1 and CDR2 (germline): MNHEY, SVGEGT. This CDR3 region has 11 residues. This clonotype was found a few times. What it binds is unknown. Sequences were derived from PBMCs, mostly from graft donor cells, sampled 180 days after TCRalphabeta/CD19-depleted stem cell transplant. The chain carries TRBV6-2 or TRBV6-3 and TRBJ2-3; D gene unclear. This clonotype was obtained from a girl less than two years old who had a stem cell transplant for combined immunodeficiency, so the T cells may come from the graft donor. The CDR3 DNA is TGTGCCAGCGCCTGGACAGATACGCAGTATTTT. It translates to CASAWTDTQYF.